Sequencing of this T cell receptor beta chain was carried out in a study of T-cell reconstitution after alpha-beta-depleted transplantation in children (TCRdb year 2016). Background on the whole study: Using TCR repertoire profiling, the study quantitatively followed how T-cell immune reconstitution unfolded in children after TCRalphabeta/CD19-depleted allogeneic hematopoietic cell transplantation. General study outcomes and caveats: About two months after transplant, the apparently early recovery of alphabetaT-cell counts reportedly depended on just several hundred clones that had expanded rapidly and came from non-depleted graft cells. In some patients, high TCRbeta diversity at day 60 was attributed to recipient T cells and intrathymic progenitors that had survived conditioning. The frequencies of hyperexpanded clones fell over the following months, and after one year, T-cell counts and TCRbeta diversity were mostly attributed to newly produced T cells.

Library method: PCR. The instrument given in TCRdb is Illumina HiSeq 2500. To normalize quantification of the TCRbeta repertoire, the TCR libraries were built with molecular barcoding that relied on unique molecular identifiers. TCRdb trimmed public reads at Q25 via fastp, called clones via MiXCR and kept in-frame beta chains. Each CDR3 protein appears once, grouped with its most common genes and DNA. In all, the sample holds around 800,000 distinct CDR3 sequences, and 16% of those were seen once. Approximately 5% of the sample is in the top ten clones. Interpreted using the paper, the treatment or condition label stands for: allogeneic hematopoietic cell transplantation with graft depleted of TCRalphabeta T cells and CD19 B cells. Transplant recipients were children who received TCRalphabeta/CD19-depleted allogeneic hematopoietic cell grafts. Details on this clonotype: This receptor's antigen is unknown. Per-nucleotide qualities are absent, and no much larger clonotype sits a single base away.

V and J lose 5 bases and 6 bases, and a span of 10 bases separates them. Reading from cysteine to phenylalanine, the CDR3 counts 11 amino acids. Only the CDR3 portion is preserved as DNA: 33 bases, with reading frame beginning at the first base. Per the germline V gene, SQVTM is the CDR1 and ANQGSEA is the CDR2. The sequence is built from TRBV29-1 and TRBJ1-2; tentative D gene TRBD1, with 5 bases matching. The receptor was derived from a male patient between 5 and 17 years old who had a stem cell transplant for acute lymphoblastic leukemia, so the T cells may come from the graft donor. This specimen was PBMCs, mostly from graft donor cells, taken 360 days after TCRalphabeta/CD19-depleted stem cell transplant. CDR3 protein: CSVSDRHGYTF. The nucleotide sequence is TGCAGCGTTTCCGACAGACATGGCTACACCTTC.